Listed here is a single T cell receptor beta chain. These data belong to a study of blood T cell repertoires in COVID-19. Study-wide background: Resolution of symptoms, clearance, or two negative PCRs was present in recovered Cohort 3 donors. The study drew acute and convalescent COVID-19 samples from the United States, Italy and Spain. T cells, B-cell-depleted T cells, or PBMCs provided the cDNA or gDNA that served as material.

In the study's own analysis: The assay estimated nucleated cells by amplifying reference gene primers. Assay: immunoSEQ multiplex PCR; the TCRdb copy retains only in-frame clones and omits some. V and J calls and clone size are given by that table; D and trimming were obtained from the DNA. This sample carries under 200,000 clones, 79% of them seen once, and the ten largest clones take over 15%. This receptor was obtained from a woman in her seventies in a cohort exposed to, infected with or recovered from COVID-19 (not recorded which). The sequencing sample was made of PBMCs or T cells enriched from blood (not recorded which).

CDR3 bases: TGCGCCAGCAAGGAGGACCCCGGAGGGTCTGAAGCTTTCTTT. Translating it yields CASKEDPGGSEAFF. The chain uses TRBV5-1 and TRBJ1-1; D not certain. V was shortened by 6 bases and J by 6 bases, with 18 bases between the two germline ends. The CDR3 sequence is 14 residues long. Germline lookup yields CDR1 SGHRS and CDR2 YFSETQ.